This T cell receptor beta chain was sequenced for a study of CXCR3-negative and CXCR3-positive naive CD8 T cells. Study-wide context: Per-library TRB read counts averaged about 1.5 +/- 0.3 million, adding up to 110 million to 150 million in total.

Germline values: CDR1 SGHNT, CDR2 YENEEA. The CDR3 consists of 14 residues. The study made its TRB cDNA libraries by 5' RACE, adding UMI labels. TCRdb reprocessed the 5' RACE reads, with one entry per CDR3 protein and no DNA. This table holds around 50,000 distinct CDR3 sequences. Regarding this clonotype: Its target is unknown.

Investigators sorted each CD8+ T cell subset in triplicate, taking around 330,000 cells each time. Broader study findings: Sequencing showed both naive subsets with comparably high diversity, and memory CD8+ cells much lower. Partially decreased CXCR3 expression was recorded after cryopreservation, and fresh PBMCs were used in most assays. Researchers report that CXCR3-positive naive cells carry more hydrophobic TRB CDR3s than CXCR3-negative naive cells.

Sequencing was carried out using naive CXCR3+ CD8+ T cells from blood. Subset described: CD45RO-CCR7+CD27+CD95- naive CD8+ T cells expressing CXCR3 (TNR3+). The TCR sequence derives from a human donor in good health. Some clones in this sample may be carry-over from other donors' samples. This chain links TRBV11-3 with TRBJ2-7. CDR3 residues: CASSFSAAHYEQYF.